Listed here are 13 T cell receptor beta chains from one sample, sequenced in a study of blood T cell repertoires in COVID-19. Produced via immunoSEQ multiplex PCR; TCRdb's table is partial and in-frame only. The profile covers about 250,000 clones, with around 85% appearing a single time and around 1% taken by the ten largest. Sequencing was done on a sample of peripheral blood. These receptors were taken from a human donor with COVID-19, enrolled during active disease. The donor label of this sample is uncertain.

The V and J genes are TRBV6-6 and TRBJ2-7; 11 bases line up with TRBD2. The CDR3 extends over 14 amino acids. Trimming took 5 bases from V and 5 from J; bases not matched to a gene: 5. The germline gives CDR1 MNHNY, CDR2 SVGAGI (reference sequence). CDR3 sequence (DNA): TGTGCCAGCAGTCTCCGACTAGCGGGAAACGAGCAGTACTTC. Encoded protein: CASSLRLAGNEQYF.

The gene calls are TRBV19 and TRBJ2-3; TRBD2 is a possible D gene (6 bases). From germline, CDR1 is LNHDA and CDR2 SQIVND (reference sequence). V lost 4 bases to trimming and J lost 6 bases, with 14 bases between them. The CDR3 runs to 14 residues. Here the CDR3 reads CASSTSGLRDTQYF. The CDR3 DNA is TGTGCCAGTAGTACTTCAGGACTAAGGGATACGCAGTATTTT.

This chain uses TRBV2 with TRBJ1-2, with TRBD1 as a possible D gene (6 bases). Per germline, CDR1 SNHLY and CDR2 FYNNEI. V lost 8 bases to trimming and J lost 0 bases, with 10 bases between them. The CDR3 extends over 13 amino acids. The CDR3 DNA follows: TGTGCCAGCCGGGACACTTCTAACTATGGCTACACCTTC. It is translated as CASRDTSNYGYTF.

This chain uses TRBV10-2 with TRBJ2-7; maybe TRBD2 (5 bases). This CDR3 is 16 amino acids long. Trimming left V 2 bases short and J 0 bases short, with 14 bases between. CDR1 WSHSY and CDR2 SAAADI come from the germline V gene. DNA for the CDR3: TGCGCCAGCAGTGAGGTTGGGCTAGCCTCCTCCTACGAGCAGTACTTC. Amino acid sequence: CASSEVGLASSYEQYF.

The gene calls are TRBV20-1 and TRBJ1-6; no clear D gene. The CDR3 consists of 14 residues. Trimming took off 3 bases at V and 5 bases at J, with 11 bases between the two ends. Germline CDR1 DFQATT, CDR2 SNEGSKA (reference sequence). The CDR3 DNA sequence: TGCAGTGCTAGTGAGAACCGGGATAATTCACCCCTCCACTTT. This gives the protein CSASENRDNSPLHF.

The gene calls are TRBV29-1 and TRBJ1-1; no clear D gene. CDR3 length: 10 residues. Germline V gives CDR1 SQVTM, CDR2 ANQGSEA. V lost 7 bases to trimming and J lost 6 bases, with 9 bases between them. The DNA of the CDR3 is TGCAGCGGGGTCGACGCTGAAGCTTTCTTT. Its translation: CSGVDAEAFF.

Ten or more counts support this clone. The chain joins TRBV4-1 to TRBJ1-5; D uncertain. V lost 5 bases and J 5 bases, leaving 10 bases between the germline ends. The germline V gene has CDR1 MGHRA and CDR2 YSYEKL. This CDR3 contains 13 residues. CDR3 protein: CASSSNSYQPQHF. The CDR3 DNA is TGCGCCAGCAGCTCTAACAGCTATCAGCCCCAGCATTTT.

The CDR3 sequence is CASSLDPAAVGYTF. CDR3 nucleotides: TGTGCCAGCAGCTTGGATCCGGCGGCGGTGGGCTACACCTTC. The chain links TRBV5-4 to TRBJ1-2, with D hard to call. Looked up from germline, CDR1 is SGHNT and CDR2 is YYREEE (reference sequence). The ends were cut back, 0 bases at V and 8 bases at J, with 14 bases in the middle. There are 14 residues in the CDR3.

This rearrangement joins TRBV28 to TRBJ2-5; 12 bases agree with TRBD2. Germline assignment: CDR1 MDHEN and CDR2 SYDVKM. The CDR3 covers 16 residues. V was clipped by 4 bases and J by 5 bases; unmatched bases: 8. CDR3 sequence: CASSSPRLAGDETQYF. DNA of the CDR3: TGTGCCAGCAGTTCCCCTCGACTAGCGGGAGACGAGACCCAGTACTTC.

This chain joins TRBV5-1 and TRBJ1-1; D may be TRBD1 (6 bases). The CDR3 runs to 15 residues. The ends were cut back, 0 bases at V and 1 base at J, with 10 bases in the middle. Germline-derived CDR1 and CDR2 are SGHRS and YFSETQ. CDR3 coding DNA: TGCGCCAGCAGCTTGGCGCAGGGACAGAACACTGAAGCTTTCTTT. The encoded protein is CASSLAQGQNTEAFF.

This CDR3 reads CASSFSDRGGRYEQYF. The CDR3 region has the DNA TGTGCCAGCAGTTTCAGCGACCGGGGGGGGCGGTACGAGCAGTACTTC. This sequence joins TRBV28 and TRBJ2-7; 8 bases line up with TRBD2. The CDR3 runs 16 residues. Germline CDR1 and CDR2: MDHEN and SYDVKM. The trim removed 3 bases at V and 4 bases at J, leaving 11 bases unmatched.

The chain recombines TRBV27 with TRBJ2-2; 12 nucleotides agree with TRBD2. Germline CDR1 is MNHEY and CDR2 is SMNVEV (reference sequence). This CDR3 is built from 18 residues. V gave up 5 bases and J gave up 6 bases; unmatched junction bases: 13. The CDR3 DNA reads as TGTGCCAGCAGTCCAAAAAGACTAGCGGGAGCCGGGGCCGGGGAGCTGTTTTTT. Protein: CASSPKRLAGAGAGELFF.

CDR3 nucleotide sequence: TGTGCCAGGGAGACAGGGAGGAGGGGGGACGAGCAGTACTTC. This gives the protein CARETGRRGDEQYF. The V call is TRBV19, the J call TRBJ2-7, with D tentatively TRBD1 (7 bases). With 9 bases removed from V and 5 bases from J, the gap between germline ends came to 20 bases. Germline lookup yields CDR1 LNHDA and CDR2 SQIVND (reference sequence). The CDR3 extends over 14 amino acids. Full variable domain (rest looked up from reference TRBV19 and TRBJ2-7): DGGITQSPKYLFRKEGQNVTLSCEQNLNHDAMYWYRQDPGQGLRLIYYSQIVNDFQKGDIAEGYSVSREKKESFPLTVTSAQKNPTAFYLCARETGRRGDEQYFGPGTRLTVT.